Sequencing of this T cell receptor (beta chain) was carried out in a study of cytomegalovirus exposure and HLA in healthy donors. The CDR3 runs to 19 residues. V was clipped by 4 bases and J by 2 bases; unmatched bases: 16. Germline CDR1 and CDR2: MRHNA and SNTAGT. The primer mix had 60 Vbeta and 13 Jbeta primers. Repertoires were generated with immunoSEQ multiplex PCR, while TCRdb's copy carries only in-frame clones and drops some. The sample has about 120,000 clones, around 79% seen once. The receptor's source is a woman younger than 45 in good health and CMV-seropositive. The V gene is TRBV6-4, the J gene TRBJ2-3; TRBD1 matches 9 bases. Sequencing used PBMCs. CDR3 sequence: CASSVPLSFRDRVTDTQYF. The CDR3 region has the DNA TGTGCCAGCAGTGTCCCCCTTTCTTTCCGGGACAGGGTCACAGATACGCAGTATTTT.